These 25 T cell receptor beta chains were all obtained from the same sample, sequenced in a study of coeliac disease (dated by TCRdb to the early 2020s). Library construction relied on the immunoSEQ multiplex PCR assay. This immuneACCESS table, as held by TCRdb, lists in-frame sequences with V and J called but not all clones. Of the missing ones, under half trace to an unresolved V gene in checked studies; the others have no known cause. For this sample the table gives 4,000 to 6,000 clones, of which 72% were detected only once. The ten largest clones take up roughly 6% of the sample. Sequencing was done on a sample of lymphocytes from the gut lamina propria. The label giving this sample's cell subset or site can be read as: lamina propria cell (LPC) fraction of small intestinal biopsy. The receptor set was obtained from a man between 18 and 29 years old with celiac disease on a gluten-free diet.

The rearrangement uses TRBV30 and TRBJ1-6; 9 bases fit TRBD1. The CDR3 totals 17 residues. V dropped 0 bases and J dropped 6; count of bases not matched to a gene: 9. CDR1 and CDR2 from the germline V gene are GTSNPN and SVGIG (reference sequence). Written as DNA, the CDR3 is TGTGCCTGGAGTGTCGGACAGGGGAAGGGGACTAATTCACCCCTCCACTTT. Its protein product is CAWSVGQGKGTNSPLHF.

This chain uses TRBV7-2 with TRBJ2-7; TRBD1 might be the D (6 bases). The CDR3 runs to 11 residues. The V gene lost 5 bases and the J gene lost 9 bases, with 11 bases spanning the gap. The V gene's germline CDR1 is SGHTA and CDR2 FQGNSA. CDR3 coding DNA: TGTGCCAGCAGCCCTGGACAGTGGCAGTACTTC. It specifies CASSPGQWQYF.

This chain connects TRBV19 to TRBJ2-7; D perhaps matches TRBD2 (6 bases). Germline CDR1 and CDR2: LNHDA and SQIVND (reference sequence). V was cut by 5 bases and J by 7 bases, with 15 bases left in between. CDR3 size: 13 residues. The CDR3 is CASSFRGRGEQYF. The CDR3, as DNA: TGTGCCAGTAGTTTTCGGGGGAGAGGGGAGCAGTACTTC.

CDR3 nucleotide sequence: TGTGCCAGCAGTTGGGACAGGACCTATGGCTACACCTTC. It codes for CASSWDRTYGYTF. The V call is TRBV27, the J call TRBJ1-2; TRBD1 matches 8 bases. V trimming: 4 bases; J trimming: 4 bases; junction bases outside the gene matches: 2. There are 13 residues in the CDR3. CDR1 and CDR2 (germline): MNHEY, SMNVEV (reference sequence).

DNA of the CDR3: TGTGCCAGCAGCCGGACAGGGGGCGAGTACAATGAGCAGTTCTTC. Its translation: CASSRTGGEYNEQFF. The V gene is TRBV7-2, the J gene TRBJ2-1; 11 nucleotides match TRBD1. CDR1 is SGHTA and CDR2 is FQGNSA in the germline V gene. This CDR3 region has 15 residues. V lost 5 bases, J lost 4 bases, and 4 bases stayed unmatched.

This chain joins TRBV5-1 and TRBJ2-7, with D unclear. The germline V gene encodes CDR1 SGHRS and CDR2 YFSETQ. This CDR3 has 11 residues. Trimming removed 0 bases at V and 7 bases at J, with 5 bases between. The CDR3, as DNA: TGCGCCAGCAGCTTGGCGCGAGAGCAGTACTTC. Translation: CASSLAREQYF.

The rearrangement joins TRBV5-6 to TRBJ1-2; 11 nucleotides agree with TRBD1. This CDR3 spans 16 amino acids. Germline assignment: CDR1 SGHDT and CDR2 YYEEEE. The ends lost 4 bases at V and 9 bases at J; junction bases unmatched: 14. DNA for the CDR3: TGTGCCAGCAGCCCGGATACCGGGACAGGGGGACTTAGCTACACCTTC. This sequence encodes CASSPDTGTGGLSYTF. The full variable domain, its missing parts supplied by reference TRBV5-6 and TRBJ1-2, is DAGVTQSPTHLIKTRGQQVTLRCSPKSGHDTVSWYQQALGQGPQFIFQYYEEEERQRGNFPDRFSGHQFPNYSSELNVNALLLGDSALYLCASSPDTGTGGLSYTFGSGTRLTVV.

This clone was picked up one time. The V gene is TRBV7-3, the J gene TRBJ2-1; 16 nucleotides agree with TRBD2. V lost 5 bases to trimming and J lost 11 bases; unmatched junction nucleotides: 9. The CDR3 totals 16 residues. CDR1 and CDR2 (germline): SGHTA, FQGTGA. CDR3 nucleotide sequence: TGTGCCAGCAGCCTCCCGGGACTAGCGGGGGGGAATAAGCAGTTCTTC. Its translation is CASSLPGLAGGNKQFF. The whole variable domain, filled in from reference TRBV7-3 and TRBJ2-1, reads GAGVSQTPSNKVTEKGKYVELRCDPISGHTALYWYRQSLGQGPEFLIYFQGTGAADDSGLPNDRFFAVRPEGSVSTLKIQRTERGDSAVYLCASSLPGLAGGNKQFFGPGTRLTVL.

In nucleotides, the CDR3 is TGTGCCTGGAGTGTACCAGGGCGCTATGAGCAGTTCTTC. Translated: CAWSVPGRYEQFF. The chain uses TRBV30 and TRBJ2-1; tentative D call: TRBD1 (5 bases). The CDR3 spans 13 residues. V lost 0 bases and J lost 8, with 11 bases in between. Germline assignment: CDR1 GTSNPN and CDR2 SVGIG (reference sequence).

The V gene is TRBV6-5, the J gene TRBJ1-1; D is ambiguous. Between the trimmed V and J ends, which lost 2 bases and 1 base, there was a span of 8 bases. This CDR3 region has 14 residues. The germline V gene has CDR1 MNHEY and CDR2 SVGAGI. The CDR3 sequence is CASSYLSGNTEAFF. Here the CDR3 DNA reads TGTGCCAGCAGTTACCTTTCAGGGAACACTGAAGCTTTCTTT.

The chain has TRBV27 and TRBJ2-5; 9 nucleotides line up with TRBD2. Trimming at V came to 5 bases and at J to 3 bases, leaving 4 bases not matched to a gene. The CDR3 sequence is 14 residues long. Germline lookup yields CDR1 MNHEY and CDR2 SMNVEV (reference sequence). CDR3 nucleotide sequence: TGTGCCAGCAGTAAAGGGACTAGCAAAGAGACCCAGTACTTC. Translation gives CASSKGTSKETQYF.

This chain uses TRBV7-2 with TRBJ2-5; 10 bases map to TRBD2. The V and J ends lost 2 bases and 5 bases, in that order; junction bases with no gene match: 5. The CDR3 loop spans 15 amino acids. The germline V gene has CDR1 SGHTA and CDR2 FQGNSA. In DNA form, the CDR3 reads TGTGCCAGCAGCTTACTAGCGGGGGTAGGGGAGACCCAGTACTTC. Its protein is CASSLLAGVGETQYF.

The V gene is TRBV7-9, the J gene TRBJ2-2, with D unclear. Germline CDR1 and CDR2: SEHNR and FQNEAQ (reference sequence). This CDR3 comprises 17 residues. Deletions cut 0 bases from V and 0 bases from J, with 11 bases between. The CDR3 DNA reads TGTGCCAGCAGCTTAGCTATATCCTCTGCGAACACCGGGGAGCTGTTTTTT. Protein sequence: CASSLAISSANTGELFF.

By frequency in the sample, this clone is large. V and J are TRBV6-5 and TRBJ1-5; 8 bases are a match to TRBD1. The length of the CDR3 is 14 residues. J lost 4 bases, V lost 8 bases, and 7 bases had no gene match. Germline V gene data show CDR1 as MNHEY and CDR2 as SVGAGI. The CDR3 loop reads CASGYRGTNQPQHF. The CDR3 DNA sequence: TGTGCCAGCGGATACAGGGGGACGAATCAGCCCCAGCATTTT.

The J gene is TRBJ1-1, the V gene TRBV7-9, with TRBD1 matching over 8 bases. Germline-derived CDR1 and CDR2 are SEHNR and FQNEAQ (reference sequence). The length of the CDR3 is 13 residues. The V segment lost 5 bases and the J segment 4 bases; nucleotides outside the gene matches: 3. CDR3 coding DNA: TGTGCCAGCAGCCATACAGGGGGCACTGAAGCTTTCTTT. Residues: CASSHTGGTEAFF. The variable domain in full, completed from reference TRBV7-9 and TRBJ1-1, reads DTGVSQNPRHKITKRGQNVTFRCDPISEHNRLYWYRQTLGQGPEFLTYFQNEAQLEKSRLLSDRFSAERPKGSFSTLEIQRTEQGDSAMYLCASSHTGGTEAFFGQGTRLTVV.

This clone has a handful of counts. The chain uses TRBV5-1 and TRBJ2-7; maybe TRBD1 (5 bases). CDR3 size: 14 residues. Looked up from germline, CDR1 is SGHRS and CDR2 is YFSETQ. Trimming pared 2 bases from V and 5 bases from J, leaving 14 bases between. The CDR3 DNA reads TGCGCCAGCAGCTTAGGCAGGGCGGTTGACGAGCAGTACTTC. This sequence encodes CASSLGRAVDEQYF.

The rearrangement joins TRBV4-2 to TRBJ2-7; 8 bases fit TRBD1. The trim removed 4 bases at V and 3 bases at J, leaving 14 bases unmatched. The germline V gene encodes CDR1 LGHNA and CDR2 YNFKEQ. The CDR3 runs 17 residues. CDR3 bases: TGTGCCAGCAGCCGACACACCGGGACAGGCCTTAACTACGAGCAGTACTTC. It codes for CASSRHTGTGLNYEQYF.

To note about this clone: Other DNA sequences within the sample encode an identical CDR3. The chain employs TRBV5-1 and TRBJ1-4, with D unclear. CDR3 length equals 11 residues. Germline assignment: CDR1 SGHRS and CDR2 YFSETQ. Trimming took 0 bases from V and 11 from J, leaving 5 bases between them. CDR3 sequence reads: CASSLAGKLFF. As DNA, the CDR3 is TGCGCCAGCAGCTTGGCGGGGAAACTGTTTTTT. The full variable domain, its missing parts supplied by reference TRBV5-1 and TRBJ1-4, is KAGVTQTPRYLIKTRGQQVTLSCSPISGHRSVSWYQQTPGQGLQFLFEYFSETQRNKGNFPGRFSGRQFSNSRSEMNVSTLELGDSALYLCASSLAGKLFFGSGTQLSVL.

The chain employs TRBV19 and TRBJ2-2, with D tentatively TRBD1 (7 bases). The CDR3 runs to 16 residues. Per the germline V gene, CDR1 is LNHDA and CDR2 is SQIVND (reference sequence). V lost 6 bases, J lost 1 base, and 15 bases lay in between. CDR3 DNA: TGTGCCAGTAGGGCAGGGGGGTTCCTGAACACCGGGGAGCTGTTTTTT. Its protein is CASRAGGFLNTGELFF.

The rearrangement links TRBV18 to TRBJ1-2; 7 bases fit TRBD1. After removal of 0 bases from V and 6 bases from J, the junction contained 16 bases not matched to a gene. The CDR3 extends over 18 amino acids. Looked up from germline, CDR1 is KGHSH and CDR2 is LQKENI. The CDR3 region has the DNA TGTGCCAGCTCACCACCGACAGGGAGGCATGTCGGTGCGGATGGCTACACCTTC. It is translated as CASSPPTGRHVGADGYTF. Based on the CDR3 plus reference TRBV18 and TRBJ1-2, the full variable domain is NAGVMQNPRHLVRRRGQEARLRCSPMKGHSHVYWYRQLPEEGLKFMVYLQKENIIDESGMPKERFSAEFPKEGPSILRIQQVVRGDSAAYFCASSPPTGRHVGADGYTFGSGTRLTVV.

The chain employs TRBV19 and TRBJ1-1; D remains unclear. Germline V gene sequence: CDR1 LNHDA, CDR2 SQIVND (reference sequence). V was clipped by 7 bases and J by 1 base, with 13 bases between them. CDR3 size: 14 residues. CDR3 sequence reads: CASIEGKENTEAFF. Written as DNA, the CDR3 is TGTGCCAGTATCGAGGGCAAAGAGAACACTGAAGCTTTCTTT.

The V and J genes are TRBV6-1 and TRBJ1-5; 7 bases map to TRBD1. Trimming cost V 3 bases and J 0 bases; bases outside gene matches: 8. Germline CDR1 reads MNHNS; CDR2 reads SASEGT. The CDR3 is 17 amino acids. The CDR3 region is CASSDLGTEPSNQPQHF. As DNA, the CDR3 is TGTGCCAGCAGTGACCTCGGGACAGAACCTAGCAATCAGCCCCAGCATTTT.

A few counts support this clone. The gene calls are TRBV7-6 and TRBJ2-1, with D maybe TRBD1 (5 bases). With 2 bases removed from V and 10 bases from J, the gap between germline ends came to 15 bases. This CDR3 contains 14 residues. Germline CDR1 reads SGHVS; CDR2 reads FNYEAQ. CDR3: CASSLQGIRGEQFF. The CDR3 bases are TGTGCCAGCAGCTTACAGGGAATTCGTGGCGAGCAGTTCTTC. Full variable domain (remainder filled in from reference TRBV7-6 and TRBJ2-1): GAGVSQSPRYKVTKRGQDVALRCDPISGHVSLYWYRQALGQGPEFLTYFNYEAQQDKSGLPNDRFSAERPEGSISTLTIQRTEQRDSAMYRCASSLQGIRGEQFFGPGTRLTVL.

This sequence joins TRBV5-6 and TRBJ2-7, with 10 positions matching TRBD1. CDR3 length equals 15 residues. The junction had 9 bases not matched to a gene; V was cut back by 5 bases and J by 4 bases. Per germline, CDR1 SGHDT and CDR2 YYEEEE. CDR3 nucleotide sequence: TGTGCCAGCAGACGTCCGGGACAGGGGATTTACGAGCAGTACTTC. Translating gives CASRRPGQGIYEQYF.

The V call is TRBV7-2, the J call TRBJ1-6; the D gene is possibly TRBD1 (6 bases). CDR3 length: 14 amino acids. Trimming stripped 0 bases from V and 7 bases from J, with 7 bases between. CDR1 is SGHTA, CDR2 FQGNSA, per germline. In DNA, the CDR3 is TGTGCCAGCAGCTTAGCGCAGGGGAATTCACCCCTCCACTTT. Translating gives CASSLAQGNSPLHF. The complete variable domain, with remaining parts taken from reference TRBV7-2 and TRBJ1-6, reads GAGVSQSPSNKVTEKGKDVELRCDPISGHTALYWYRQSLGQGLEFLIYFQGNSAPDKSGLPSDRFSAERTGGSVSTLTIQRTQQEDSAVYLCASSLAQGNSPLHFGNGTRLTVT.